This T cell receptor (beta chain) was documented in a study of blood T cell repertoires in COVID-19. In the original analysis: Estimates of nucleated cell counts were drawn from the amplification of reference gene primers. The method was immunoSEQ multiplex PCR; TCRdb's version includes in-frame clones alone and lacks a portion of them. The V and J calls and clone size come from that table; D and trimming were worked out from the DNA. Found here are 220,000 or so clones, 80% to 90% of them singletons; the top ten hold about 20%. V dropped 10 bases and J dropped 5 bases, with 17 bases sitting between them. The germline gives CDR1 MDHEN, CDR2 SYDVKM. CDR3 length equals 13 residues.

The genes are TRBV28 and TRBJ1-1, with no clear D. This clonotype originated in a man aged 30-40 years with active or convalescent COVID-19. The sequenced sample was peripheral blood. CDR3 sequence: CATLFPGKTEAFF. CDR3 bases: TGTGCCACCCTTTTCCCAGGAAAAACTGAAGCTTTCTTT.